This note documents a single TCR beta chain sequence. One end of the junction is discordant with germline, which a read error may explain. The source of the sample is a study of blood T cell repertoires in COVID-19. Overall study context: T cells, B-cell-depleted T cells, or PBMCs supplied cDNA or gDNA.

In the original analysis: Reference gene primer amplification in the assay estimated nucleated cell counts. Sequencing was performed with immunoSEQ multiplex PCR; in TCRdb, only in-frame clones are kept and a portion is missing. Clone size and V and J calls were adopted from that table, with D and trimming inferred from the DNA. This sample has some 130,000 clones, with 84% found just once. The sequenced sample consisted of peripheral blood. The clonotype originates from a human donor in a cohort sampled during active COVID-19.

DNA of the CDR3: TGTGCCACCAGTGGTTGGTGGTCCTGCGGAGCCTTC. Translation gives CATSGWWSCGAF. The chain joins TRBV24-1 to TRBJ1-2; the D is unclear. Germline CDR1 KGHDR, CDR2 SFDVKD. The CDR3 loop spans 12 amino acids.